These 15 T cell receptor beta chains came from one sample sequenced in a study of T cell changes during pregnancy in multiple sclerosis. The assay was immunoSEQ multiplex PCR, and TCRdb's table has in-frame clones only and misses some. The table includes roughly 40,000 clones, roughly 90% detected once. The source was CD4+ T cells from peripheral blood mononuclear cells, collected in the second trimester of pregnancy. These receptors were taken from a female donor with multiple sclerosis, enrolled in a pregnancy study.

The gene calls are TRBV18 and TRBJ1-3; D remains unclear. CDR1 KGHSH and CDR2 LQKENI come from the germline V gene. The CDR3 length is 14 residues. V lost 2 bases to trimming and J lost 0 bases, with 5 bases between them. CDR3 bases: TGTGCCAGCTCACCAGCAGTCTCTGGAAACACCATATATTTT. Amino acid sequence: CASSPAVSGNTIYF. The entire variable domain, with the rest obtained from reference TRBV18 and TRBJ1-3, is as follows: NAGVMQNPRHLVRRRGQEARLRCSPMKGHSHVYWYRQLPEEGLKFMVYLQKENIIDESGMPKERFSAEFPKEGPSILRIQQVVRGDSAAYFCASSPAVSGNTIYFGEGSWLTVV.

V usage is TRBV7-9 and J usage is TRBJ2-7, with D maybe TRBD1 (6 bases). The CDR3 is 15 amino acids. Looked up from germline, CDR1 is SEHNR and CDR2 is FQNEAQ (reference sequence). Trimming left V 4 bases short and J 1 base short, with 14 bases between. This chain's CDR3 is CASSSGWDISYEQYF. The CDR3 coding sequence is TGTGCCAGCAGCTCGGGCTGGGACATTTCCTACGAGCAGTACTTC.

The chain has TRBV7-6 and TRBJ1-6; a possible D gene is TRBD1 (5 bases). Trimming left V 1 base short and J 2 bases short, with 12 bases between. Germline lookup yields CDR1 SGHVS and CDR2 FNYEAQ. The CDR3 covers 17 residues. CDR3 DNA sequence: TGTGCCAGCAGCTTAGGGCCTCAGGGCGCCTATAATTCACCCCTCCACTTT. As protein: CASSLGPQGAYNSPLHF.

The V and J genes are TRBV7-8 and TRBJ2-1; D is perhaps TRBD1 (6 bases). Per the germline V gene, CDR1 is SGHVS and CDR2 is FQNEAQ. Trimming shortened V by 1 base and J by 4 bases, and 14 bases separated the two germline ends. The CDR3 runs 16 residues. CDR3 region: CASSLEGRGPYNEQFF. In nucleotides, the CDR3 is TGTGCCAGCAGCTTAGAGGGCAGGGGCCCTTACAATGAGCAGTTCTTC.

CDR3: CASSLHLANYGYTF. CDR3 in DNA: TGTGCCAGCAGCCTCCACCTAGCTAACTATGGCTACACCTTC. The rearrangement joins TRBV7-9 to TRBJ1-2; D uncertain. The CDR3 is made up of 14 amino acids. Germline V gene data show CDR1 as SEHNR and CDR2 as FQNEAQ (reference sequence). The V end lost 5 bases, the J end lost 0 bases, and 10 bases lay between the germline ends.

V and J are TRBV28 and TRBJ2-7; D possibly corresponds to TRBD2 (6 bases). CDR1 is MDHEN, CDR2 SYDVKM, per germline. Trimming removed 3 bases from V and 3 bases from J, with 12 bases in between. The CDR3 has 14 residues. The DNA for the CDR3 is TGTGCCAGCAGTTTGTCCGGGACTCGCTACGAGCAGTACTTC. This sequence encodes CASSLSGTRYEQYF.

The genes are TRBV5-1 and TRBJ1-4; TRBD1 is a possible D gene (5 bases). The CDR3 covers 14 residues. Germline V gene lookup returns CDR1 SGHRS and CDR2 YFSETQ. The V gene lost 3 bases and the J gene lost 1 base, with 7 bases spanning the gap. The CDR3 is CASSSGQTNEKLFF. The CDR3 DNA sequence: TGCGCCAGCAGCTCAGGGCAAACTAATGAAAAACTGTTTTTT.

The CDR3 nucleotides are TGTGCCAGCAGCTTAAGGGGAGGGGGTGAGTACGTTGAAGCTTTCTTT. Amino acids: CASSLRGGGEYVEAFF. The genes are TRBV7-9 and TRBJ1-1, with D perhaps TRBD1 (6 bases). The CDR3 is 16 residues long. CDR1 is SEHNR, CDR2 FQNEAQ, per germline (reference sequence). Trimming took 2 bases from V and 7 from J, leaving 20 bases between them.

The V gene is TRBV19, the J gene TRBJ1-1; 7 positions agree with TRBD1. Trimming took 3 bases from V and 1 from J; bases not matched to a gene: 8. In germline, CDR1 is LNHDA, CDR2 SQIVND (reference sequence). This CDR3 has 16 amino acids. The CDR3 reads CASSIPWGQPNTEAFF. DNA of the CDR3: TGTGCCAGTAGTATCCCCTGGGGACAGCCGAACACTGAAGCTTTCTTT.

V is TRBV7-9 and J is TRBJ2-5, with TRBD2 matching 12 bases. The trim removed 5 bases at V and 5 bases at J, leaving 18 bases unmatched. CDR1 is SEHNR, CDR2 FQNEAQ, per germline (reference sequence). The CDR3 contains 19 residues. This chain's CDR3 is CASSPQRGLAGGPKETQYF. The CDR3 DNA is TGTGCCAGCAGCCCCCAAAGGGGGCTAGCGGGGGGGCCGAAGGAGACCCAGTACTTC.

This clone was observed a single time. The chain is built from TRBV5-5 and TRBJ2-1, with 8 bases that match TRBD1. The germline V gene encodes CDR1 SGHKS and CDR2 YYEKEE (reference sequence). The J segment lost 0 bases and the V segment lost 0 bases, leaving 8 bases of the junction unmatched. The CDR3 consists of 18 residues. The CDR3 DNA reads TGTGCCAGCAGCTTGGGACAGGGGACCCCAAGCTCCTACAATGAGCAGTTCTTC. This translates into CASSLGQGTPSSYNEQFF.

V gene TRBV7-3 combines with J gene TRBJ1-1; TRBD1 might be the D (6 bases). The CDR3 covers 16 residues. Germline V lookup: CDR1 SGHTA, CDR2 FQGTGA. V lost 5 bases to trimming and J lost 0 bases, with 16 bases between them. In nucleotides, the CDR3 is TGTGCCAGCAGCGCCTCAGGGGAGCGTTTGAACACTGAAGCTTTCTTT. Its protein product is CASSASGERLNTEAFF. Full variable domain (missing parts from reference TRBV7-3 and TRBJ1-1): GAGVSQTPSNKVTEKGKYVELRCDPISGHTALYWYRQSLGQGPEFLIYFQGTGAADDSGLPNDRFFAVRPEGSVSTLKIQRTERGDSAVYLCASSASGERLNTEAFFGQGTRLTVV.

This clone was counted once. The chain combines TRBV30 with TRBJ2-2; D ambiguous. Germline V gene data show CDR1 as GTSNPN and CDR2 as SVGIG (reference sequence). The length of the CDR3 is 13 residues. V was cut by 3 bases and J by 1 base, with 6 bases left in between. CDR3 in amino acids: CAWRRMNTGELFF. The CDR3 DNA reads TGTGCCTGGAGGAGGATGAACACCGGGGAGCTGTTTTTT.

This clone was detected only once. V usage is TRBV19 and J usage is TRBJ2-2; 7 positions match TRBD2. CDR3 length: 18 amino acids. Germline CDR1 is LNHDA and CDR2 is SQIVND (reference sequence). V dropped 1 base and J dropped 4; count of bases not matched to a gene: 12. The CDR3 loop reads CASSIGLGGGHSTGELFF. In DNA, the CDR3 is TGTGCCAGTAGTATAGGTCTTGGGGGAGGGCATAGCACCGGGGAGCTGTTTTTT.

The chain joins TRBV19 to TRBJ2-1; 11 bases match TRBD1. Trimming removed 2 bases from V and 10 bases from J; junction bases left unmatched: 10. Germline values: CDR1 LNHDA, CDR2 SQIVND (reference sequence). The CDR3 sequence is 16 residues long. The CDR3 bases are TGTGCCAGTAGTATAATCCCCGGACAGGGGGCCTACGAGCAGTTCTTC. As protein: CASSIIPGQGAYEQFF.